This TCR beta chain was recovered during a study of shared clonotypes between healthy human individuals. In the study overall: CD4 naive cells filled three plates per donor, CD4 memory three, CD8 naive two and CD8 memory one.

Naive CD8 cells, CD45RO-negative and positively selected for CCR7, excluded terminally differentiated effector memory CD45RA+ cells. This CDR3 spans 13 amino acids. Germline loops: CDR1 PRHDT, CDR2 FYEKMQ (reference sequence). Trimming pared 5 bases from V and 5 bases from J, leaving 12 bases between. Method: immunoSEQ multiplex PCR; TCRdb's copy keeps in-frame clones and lacks some. The sample contains just over 2,000,000 clones, approximately 95% of which appear only once. This TCR derives from a man younger than 30 in good health. The material sequenced was naive CD8+ T cells sorted from blood. This chain connects TRBV13 to TRBJ2-5; TRBD1 is a possible D gene (5 bases). Written as DNA, the CDR3 is TGTGCCAGCAGCATTGCAGGGTGGGAGACCCAGTACTTC. It specifies CASSIAGWETQYF.